The 13 T cell receptor beta chains below all came from one sample that was sequenced in a study of blood T cell repertoires in COVID-19. This table comes from immunoSEQ multiplex PCR, and its TCRdb copy is limited to in-frame clones, with some not included. This table holds approximately 90,000 clones, 75% to 80% found once. The sample was peripheral blood. These receptors all come from a man in his 70s with COVID-19, enrolled during active disease.

In this sample, this clone turned up a few times. V is TRBV5-5 and J is TRBJ1-5; weak D call: TRBD1 (5 bases). The CDR3 loop spans 15 amino acids. Germline CDR1 and CDR2: SGHKS and YYEKEE (reference sequence). Between the trimmed V and J ends, which lost 1 base and 6 bases, there was a span of 14 bases. The CDR3 sequence: CASSLSPRAPQPQHF. DNA for the CDR3: TGTGCCAGCAGCTTGTCCCCCAGGGCCCCTCAGCCCCAGCATTTT.

This clone was found a few times. V usage is TRBV27 and J usage is TRBJ2-1; TRBD1 aligns across 9 bases. Germline assignment: CDR1 MNHEY and CDR2 SMNVEV (reference sequence). The length of the CDR3 is 15 residues. The junction had 3 bases not matched to a gene; V was cut back by 5 bases and J by 1 base. CDR3: CASSAGQGSYNEQFF. The CDR3, as DNA: TGTGCCAGCAGTGCGGGACAGGGATCCTACAATGAGCAGTTCTTC.

J is TRBJ2-2 and V is TRBV4-2; 11 bases map to TRBD2. There are 17 residues in the CDR3. Trimming at V came to 4 bases and at J to 5 bases, leaving 9 bases not matched to a gene. Germline V gene sequence: CDR1 LGHNA, CDR2 YNFKEQ. Written as DNA, the CDR3 is TGTGCCAGCAGCCCCCGGTTACTAGCGGGAGTTACCGGGGAGCTGTTTTTT. Translating it yields CASSPRLLAGVTGELFF.

The CDR3 sequence is CASSRQGNTEAFF. The CDR3 DNA reads as TGTGCCAGCAGCAGACAGGGGAACACTGAAGCTTTCTTT. The chain links TRBV3-1 (or the pseudogene TRBV3-2) to TRBJ1-1; TRBD1 aligns across 7 bases. The CDR3 is 13 residues long. J lost 1 base, V lost 5 bases, and 1 base had no gene match. CDR1 is LGHDT and CDR2 is YNNKEL in the germline V gene (reference sequence).

This clone was observed a handful of times. J is TRBJ2-1 and V is TRBV27; TRBD2 matches 13 bases. Germline loops: CDR1 MNHEY, CDR2 SMNVEV (reference sequence). V lost 6 bases to trimming and J lost 0 bases; unmatched junction nucleotides: 8. This CDR3 is built from 18 residues. The CDR3, as DNA: TGTGCCAGCAGGAGAGGGACTAGCGGGACGAGCTCCTACAATGAGCAGTTCTTC. It is translated as CASRRGTSGTSSYNEQFF.

The rearrangement joins TRBV11-3 to TRBJ2-5; the D gene is possibly TRBD2 (6 bases). Germline V gene data show CDR1 as SGHNT and CDR2 as YENEEA. Trimming stripped 4 bases from V and 4 bases from J, with 28 bases between. The CDR3 is 19 amino acids. CDR3 bases: TGTGCCAGCAGCTCCGGACGACGCCCGGGACTCGCCTTAGGAGAGACCCAGTACTTC. Translated: CASSSGRRPGLALGETQYF.

As for this clone: This sample includes further DNA sequences coding for the same CDR3. The chain joins TRBV11-2 to TRBJ2-7; no reliable D call. The germline gives CDR1 SGHAT, CDR2 FQNNGV. The germline V and J ends were trimmed by 1 base and 2 bases, with 6 bases remaining between them. There are 13 residues in the CDR3. CDR3 nucleotides: TGTGCCAGCAGCTTAGGCCTAGCCTACGAGCAGTACTTC. This encodes CASSLGLAYEQYF.

This sequence joins TRBV30 and TRBJ1-5; no definite D call. Trimming took off 2 bases at V and 0 bases at J, with 5 bases between the two ends. CDR1 and CDR2 (germline): GTSNPN, SVGIG (reference sequence). There are 13 residues in the CDR3. The CDR3 DNA follows: TGTGCCTGGAGTTCTAATAGCAATCAGCCCCAGCATTTT. This translates into CAWSSNSNQPQHF.

This chain uses TRBV18 with TRBJ2-7, with 7 nucleotides matching TRBD1. V lost 6 bases, J lost 4 bases, and 6 bases stayed unmatched. The germline CDR1 and CDR2 sequences are KGHSH and LQKENI. The CDR3 consists of 13 residues. CDR3 sequence (DNA): TGTGCCAGCTCTCGGGACAGAAATTACGAGCAGTACTTC. Amino acid sequence: CASSRDRNYEQYF. The full variable domain, with the rest looked up from reference TRBV18 and TRBJ2-7, is NAGVMQNPRHLVRRRGQEARLRCSPMKGHSHVYWYRQLPEEGLKFMVYLQKENIIDESGMPKERFSAEFPKEGPSILRIQQVVRGDSAAYFCASSRDRNYEQYFGPGTRLTVT.

This sequence joins TRBV3-1 (or the pseudogene TRBV3-2) and TRBJ1-2, with D uncertain. Germline CDR1 LGHDT, CDR2 YNNKEL (reference sequence). Trimming took 1 base from V and 8 from J, leaving 8 bases between them. The CDR3 sequence is 12 residues long. The CDR3 nucleotides are TGTGCCAGCAGCCAAGCCACGAGCGGCTACACCTTC. Translating it yields CASSQATSGYTF.

This rearrangement joins TRBV15 to TRBJ1-5, with 9 bases identical to TRBD1. V gave up 1 base and J gave up 7 bases; unmatched junction bases: 11. Germline CDR1 is LNHNV and CDR2 is YYDKDF (reference sequence). CDR3 length: 17 amino acids. The CDR3 sequence: CATSRALGTGIGQPQHF. Here the CDR3 DNA reads TGTGCCACCAGCAGAGCCCTTGGGACAGGGATCGGACAGCCCCAGCATTTT.

The rearrangement links TRBV4-3 to TRBJ2-1; 11 nucleotides match TRBD1. This CDR3 contains 14 residues. The ends lost 3 bases at V and 9 bases at J; junction bases unmatched: 4. CDR1 and CDR2 (germline): LGHNA, YSLEER. This chain's CDR3 is CASSHRTGGVEQFF. The CDR3 DNA sequence: TGCGCCAGCAGCCACCGGACAGGGGGCGTTGAGCAGTTCTTC.

The chain has TRBV6-5 and TRBJ2-2; 7 nucleotides align to TRBD2. The ends lost 6 bases at V and 3 bases at J; junction bases unmatched: 4. Per germline, CDR1 MNHEY and CDR2 SVGAGI. The CDR3 runs 14 residues. The CDR3 here is CASRWLADTGELFF. The CDR3 DNA reads as TGTGCCAGCAGGTGGCTAGCGGACACCGGGGAGCTGTTTTTT.